This is a list of T cell receptor beta chains from one sample in a study of CD8 T cells in Susac syndrome. TCRdb reprocessed the immunoSEQ multiplex PCR reads via MiXCR and lists one record per CDR3 protein. The sample lists 160,000 or so distinct CDR3 sequences, roughly 93% seen once, with approximately 0.14% in the top ten. The sample was CD4+ T cells from PBMCs. The receptors stem from a human donor in good health. The CDR3 runs from the conserved cysteine through the conserved F or W. D genes are given only for firm matches. Clone size is shown for a subset of rows, as once, few, many or a class of expanded clone.

V	J	size	D	DNA	CDR3
TRBV6-1	TRBJ1-3	-	-	TGTGCCAGCAGCACCCTCACCGGGACCCCTTTGGACACCATATATTTT	CASSTLTGTPLDTIYF
TRBV9	TRBJ2-5	-	TRBD2	TGTGCCAGCAGCGTAGACCCGGGAGGGCAAGAGACCCAGTACTTC	CASSVDPGGQETQYF
TRBV28	TRBJ2-5	few	-	TGTGCCAGCAGTTTTCACGGGACCCAGTACTTC	CASSFHGTQYF
TRBV7-6	TRBJ2-7	-	-	TGTGCCAGCAGCTCCCGACCGGCCTACGAGCAGTACTTC	CASSSRPAYEQYF
TRBV27	TRBJ2-1	-	TRBD1	TGTGCCAGCAGTTTCTACAGGGGGCCTCCTGGCAATGAGCAGTTCTTC	CASSFYRGPPGNEQFF
TRBV5-4	TRBJ2-7	-	TRBD2	TGTGCCAGCAGCCCCTGGCGGGGGGCCATCCACGAGCAGTACTTC	CASSPWRGAIHEQYF
TRBV4-2	TRBJ1-5	-	-	TGTGCCAGCAGCCAAGATATAAACGGCAATCAGCCCCAGCATTTT	CASSQDINGNQPQHF
TRBV3-1	TRBJ2-7	-	TRBD2	TGTGCCAGCAGCCGGGGGGGAAGGTCCTACGAGCAGTACTTC	CASSRGGRSYEQYF
TRBV5-1	TRBJ2-7	-	-	TGCGCCAGCAGCTTGGCCTCCTCGGGACACACATACGAGCAGTACTTC	CASSLASSGHTYEQYF
TRBV7-2	TRBJ1-4	-	TRBD1	TGTGCCAGCAGGTACACCGGGACAGAGAATGAAAAACTGTTTTTT	CASRYTGTENEKLFF
TRBV15	TRBJ2-7	-	TRBD2	TGTGCCACCAGCAGAAAACTAGCGGGGGGCTACGAGCAGTACTTC	CATSRKLAGGYEQYF
TRBV24-1	TRBJ2-1	-	-	TGTGCCACCAGTGAGGGCTCCGGGGGCGGCTACAATGAGCAGTTCTTC	CATSEGSGGGYNEQFF
TRBV7-2	TRBJ2-5	-	TRBD2	TGTGCCAGCAGCTTAGGGGGTAGCGGGGTGAGCCAAGAGACCCAGTACTTC	CASSLGGSGVSQETQYF
TRBV29-1	TRBJ1-1	-	-	TGCAGCGTTCAAAATACTCGACGGGGCACTGAAGCTTTCTTT	CSVQNTRRGTEAFF
TRBV12-3/TRBV12-4	TRBJ1-3	-	-	TGTGCCAGCATTTTAAAGGGAAACACCATATATTTT	CASILKGNTIYF
TRBV20-1	TRBJ2-1	-	TRBD2	TGCAGTGCTAGAGACCGGTGGATAGCGGGGGAGCCCCCCTACAATGAGCAGTTCTTC	CSARDRWIAGEPPYNEQFF
TRBV30	TRBJ2-3	few	-	TGTGCCTGGCACCTCTCTTCCTCCTCGCAGTATTTT	CAWHLSSSSQYF
TRBV9	TRBJ2-5	-	-	TGTGCCAGCAGCACCGGGATCCAAGAGACCCAGTACTTC	CASSTGIQETQYF
TRBV12-3/TRBV12-4	TRBJ2-7	-	-	TGTGCCAGCAGCCCGGACGTACACTACGAGCAGTACTTC	CASSPDVHYEQYF
TRBV20-1	TRBJ2-5	once	TRBD1	TGCAGTGCTAGAGATGGAGGGACAGGTCAAGAGACCCAGTACTTC	CSARDGGTGQETQYF
TRBV30	TRBJ2-7	-	TRBD1	TGTGCCTGGAGTGTTCTTCGTTACAGGGGGGACTACGAGCAGTACTTC	CAWSVLRYRGDYEQYF
TRBV5-1	TRBJ2-1	-	-	TGCGCCAGCAGCGTGGACGGCCACTACAATGAGCAGTTCTTC	CASSVDGHYNEQFF
TRBV7-2	TRBJ2-5	once	-	TGTGCCAGCAGCTTAGATCGCAGGGTGGAGACCCAGTACTTC	CASSLDRRVETQYF
TRBV9	TRBJ2-5	-	TRBD2	TGTGCCAGCAGCGAGCGGGGAGGGGTCCTTGAGACCCAGTACTTC	CASSERGGVLETQYF
TRBV27	TRBJ1-1	-	-	TGTGCCAGCAGTTTATACGGGATGATGAACACTGAAGCTTTCTTT	CASSLYGMMNTEAFF
TRBV5-1	TRBJ2-5	-	-	TGCGCCAGCAGCTTCGGCGGACGTGAAGAGACCCAGTACTTC	CASSFGGREETQYF
TRBV6-6	TRBJ1-1	-	-	TGTGCCAGCAAGATAAACAGGGCTGGGATGAACACTGAAGCTTTCTTT	CASKINRAGMNTEAFF
TRBV28	TRBJ2-3	-	TRBD1	TGTGCCAGCGCTCCCGGGACAGGGTATAAAGATACGCAGTATTTT	CASAPGTGYKDTQYF
TRBV7-2	TRBJ1-6	-	TRBD1	TGTGCCAGCAGCATCAGGACAGGCTATAATTCACCCCTCCACTTT	CASSIRTGYNSPLHF
TRBV10-3	TRBJ2-7	-	TRBD1	TGTGCCATCACCAACTCGGGACAGGGCTACGAGCAGTACTTC	CAITNSGQGYEQYF
TRBV6-5	TRBJ1-6	-	-	TGTGCCAGCAGTTACTCCGTTTTGCTAGGCTCACCCCTCCACTTT	CASSYSVLLGSPLHF
TRBV6-5	TRBJ2-1	-	-	TGTGCCAGCAGTCCTCAGACAGTGTACAATGAGCAGTTCTTC	CASSPQTVYNEQFF
TRBV29-1	TRBJ1-1	-	TRBD1	TGCAGCGTTGCCCCGGGGACAGGGACGAACACTGAAGCTTTCTTT	CSVAPGTGTNTEAFF
TRBV6-1	TRBJ1-6	-	-	TGTGCCAGCAGTGAAGGACTAAGCGCCTCACCCCTCCACTTT	CASSEGLSASPLHF
TRBV15	TRBJ2-1	-	TRBD1	TGTGCCACCAGCAGGGGACAGGGGGTCTACAATGAGCAGTTCTTC	CATSRGQGVYNEQFF
TRBV5-1	TRBJ2-5	-	-	TGCGCCAGCCAGGACCAAGAGACCCAGTACTTC	CASQDQETQYF
TRBV18	TRBJ2-7	-	-	TGTGCCAGCTCACCGTCCGGGACACCAACCTACGAGCAGTACTTC	CASSPSGTPTYEQYF
TRBV7-8	TRBJ2-7	-	TRBD2	TGTGCCAGCAGCTGGACTAGCGGGGACTACGAGCAGTACTTC	CASSWTSGDYEQYF
TRBV7-2	TRBJ2-5	few	-	TGTGCCAGCAGCTTTCAGGGGGGTCAAGAGACCCAGTACTTC	CASSFQGGQETQYF
TRBV18	TRBJ2-3	-	TRBD2	TGTGCCAGCTCACCACCTCCATGGCTAGCGGGGTCGGATACGCAGTATTTT	CASSPPPWLAGSDTQYF
TRBV24-1	TRBJ2-7	-	TRBD2	TGTGCCACCAGTCCGGGGGGGACCGCCTACGAGCAGTACTTC	CATSPGGTAYEQYF
TRBV5-6	TRBJ2-3	-	-	TGTGCCAGCAGCCCCTGGGGCCTGCCAGATACGCAGTATTTT	CASSPWGLPDTQYF
TRBV14	TRBJ1-2	-	-	TGTGCCAGCAGCCAAGCGAGGGGTGGTGATGGCTACACCTTC	CASSQARGGDGYTF
TRBV3-1	TRBJ1-1	-	-	TGTGCCAGCAGCCAAGAATTCGGGAGTGAAGCTTTCTTT	CASSQEFGSEAFF
TRBV12-3/TRBV12-4	TRBJ1-5	-	-	TGTGCCAGCCGTCAGGAGGAGGTTCAGCCCCAGCATTTT	CASRQEEVQPQHF
TRBV2	TRBJ1-2	-	-	TGTGCCAGCAGTGAAGAGGGTCTAGGCTATGGCTACACCTTC	CASSEEGLGYGYTF
TRBV2	TRBJ2-4	-	-	TGTGCCAGCAGTGAAAGGGTACTCCTAACCAAAAACATTCAGTACTTC	CASSERVLLTKNIQYF
TRBV11-2	TRBJ2-1	-	-	TGTGCCAGCAGTCGTATCAATGAGCAGTTCTTC	CASSRINEQFF